A single sample gave rise to the 28 T cell receptor beta chains below, sequenced in a study of blood T cell repertoires in COVID-19. Sequenced by immunoSEQ multiplex PCR; TCRdb stores in-frame clones only, minus some. The sample has about 160,000 clones; around 84% are singletons. Sequencing was carried out using peripheral blood. These receptors were taken from a woman between 50 and 59 years old with COVID-19, enrolled during active disease.

A word on this clone: The sample carries other DNA sequences with the same CDR3. The chain joins TRBV7-2 to TRBJ1-6; 11 positions match TRBD1. This CDR3 is built from 14 residues. Looked up from germline, CDR1 is SGHTA and CDR2 is FQGNSA. V was clipped by 5 bases and J by 10 bases; unmatched bases: 4. This chain's CDR3 is CASSRDRGESPLHF. DNA for the CDR3: TGTGCCAGCAGCAGGGACAGGGGGGAATCACCCCTCCACTTT.

The V call is TRBV19, the J call TRBJ1-1; no clear D gene. The V gene's germline CDR1 is LNHDA and CDR2 SQIVND (reference sequence). Trimming left V 9 bases short and J 0 bases short, with 17 bases between. There are 15 residues in the CDR3. The CDR3 loop reads CARMGGEEMNTEAFF. CDR3 DNA sequence: TGTGCCAGAATGGGCGGGGAGGAAATGAACACTGAAGCTTTCTTT.

CDR3 protein: CASSRGTTNEKLFF. CDR3 nucleotides: TGTGCCAGCAGCCGAGGGACAACTAATGAAAAACTGTTTTTT. This sequence joins TRBV6-1 and TRBJ1-4; D is ambiguous. There are 14 residues in the CDR3. The germline V and J ends were trimmed by 6 bases and 0 bases, with 8 bases remaining between them. Germline lookup yields CDR1 MNHNS and CDR2 SASEGT.

CDR3: CASSHEGNTIYF. Here the CDR3 DNA reads TGCGCCAGCAGCCACGAGGGAAACACCATATATTTT. This rearrangement joins TRBV4-3 to TRBJ1-3; D is uncertain. CDR1 is LGHNA, CDR2 YSLEER, per germline. Trimming removed 3 bases at V and 4 bases at J, with 4 bases between. The CDR3 covers 12 residues.

The gene calls are TRBV18 and TRBJ1-5, with 7 bases lining up with TRBD1. Germline CDR1 KGHSH, CDR2 LQKENI. CDR3 length: 16 amino acids. Germline trimming cut 2 bases from V and 0 bases from J; bases unmatched to any gene: 4. The chain's CDR3 is CASSPGTVHSNQPQHF. The CDR3 bases are TGTGCCAGCTCACCAGGGACAGTCCATAGCAATCAGCCCCAGCATTTT.

This chain joins TRBV19 and TRBJ1-2, with a weak D call TRBD1 (6 bases). Trimming pared 7 bases from V and 6 bases from J, leaving 21 bases between. Germline V gene lookup returns CDR1 LNHDA and CDR2 SQIVND (reference sequence). This CDR3 has 15 residues. The CDR3 here is CASTRNRDTRHGYTF. The CDR3 DNA sequence: TGTGCCAGTACTCGAAACCGGGACACAAGGCATGGCTACACCTTC.

Only one count was recorded for this clone. The rearrangement joins TRBV10-3 to TRBJ1-2; 7 bases fit TRBD1. This CDR3 has 13 residues. The V segment lost 7 bases and the J segment 4 bases; nucleotides outside the gene matches: 6. Germline values: CDR1 ENHRY, CDR2 SYGVKD. CDR3 in amino acids: CAITGQPSYGYTF. The CDR3 coding sequence is TGTGCCATCACGGGACAGCCGAGCTATGGCTACACCTTC.

This clone has more than one count but fewer than ten. The chain has TRBV10-1 and TRBJ1-2; 7 bases match TRBD1. The CDR3 runs 15 residues. The V gene end was trimmed by 2 bases and the J gene end by 6 bases; junction bases not matched to a gene: 9. Germline V CDR1 and CDR2: WNHNN, SYGVQD (reference sequence). This chain's CDR3 is CASSETTGPWDGYTF. The CDR3 DNA sequence: TGCGCCAGCAGTGAGACGACAGGGCCTTGGGATGGCTACACCTTC.

The chain is built from TRBV12-3 or TRBV12-4 and TRBJ2-2; TRBD2 is a possible D gene (7 bases). CDR3 length equals 13 residues. V was cut by 5 bases and J by 8 bases, with 12 bases left in between. CDR3 amino acids: CASSLRGGGELFF. The DNA of the CDR3 is TGTGCCAGCAGTCTCAGGGGAGGGGGGGAGCTGTTTTTT.

This chain links TRBV5-5 with TRBJ1-1; D is perhaps TRBD1 (6 bases). CDR1 is SGHKS and CDR2 is YYEKEE in the germline V gene (reference sequence). The germline V and J ends were trimmed by 9 bases and 9 bases, with 21 bases remaining between them. This CDR3 has 13 amino acids. The CDR3 here is CATNPGGGLKAFF. The CDR3, as DNA: TGTGCCACCAATCCGGGAGGGGGTTTGAAAGCTTTCTTT.

The V gene is TRBV6-2 or TRBV6-3, the J gene TRBJ2-2; 10 bases are shared with TRBD2. Germline CDR1 MNHEY, CDR2 SVGEGT. Trimming removed 6 bases from V and 6 bases from J; junction bases left unmatched: 10. The CDR3 extends over 16 amino acids. DNA of the CDR3: TGTGCCAGCAGCACCAGCGGGGGGGCCGGGGCCGGGGAGCTGTTTTTT. This translates into CASSTSGGAGAGELFF.

A remark on this clone: A junction end diverges from the germline sequence, so it may reflect a read error. The gene calls are TRBV6-1 and TRBJ2-2; 7 bases align to TRBD2. The CDR3 has 15 residues. CDR1 MNHNS and CDR2 SASEGT come from the germline V gene. The CDR3 loop reads CASREAGRFTGELFF. Written as DNA, the CDR3 is TGTGCCAGCAGAGAAGCGGGGAGATTCACCGGGGAGCTGTTTTTT.

The chain recombines TRBV7-2 with TRBJ2-5, with D possibly being TRBD2 (6 bases). The CDR3 sequence is 13 residues long. Germline V gene data show CDR1 as SGHTA and CDR2 as FQGNSA. V was trimmed by 3 bases and J by 4 bases, leaving 9 bases between them. CDR3 residues: CASSFQEGETQYF. CDR3 sequence (DNA): TGTGCCAGCAGCTTTCAGGAGGGAGAGACCCAGTACTTC.

The chain couples TRBV11-2 to TRBJ1-1; D is perhaps TRBD1 (5 bases). The germline V gene encodes CDR1 SGHAT and CDR2 FQNNGV. The germline V and J ends were trimmed by 0 bases and 6 bases, with 8 bases remaining between them. The CDR3 is made up of 13 amino acids. The CDR3 coding sequence is TGTGCCAGCAGCTTAGACAGGGTAGCTGAAGCTTTCTTT. Protein: CASSLDRVAEAFF.

This chain connects TRBV6-5 to TRBJ2-3; 11 bases agree with TRBD2. Losses at the gene ends were 2 bases for V and 4 bases for J; bases not matched to a gene: 2. Germline V gene data show CDR1 as MNHEY and CDR2 as SVGAGI. The CDR3 length is 15 residues. CDR3 nucleotides: TGTGCCAGCAGTTACCATAGCGGGGGGGCAGATACGCAGTATTTT. Protein sequence: CASSYHSGGADTQYF.

The chain combines TRBV12-5 with TRBJ2-7, with unresolved D. The CDR3 spans 12 residues. Germline values: CDR1 LGHNT, CDR2 FRNRAP. The germline V and J ends were trimmed by 7 bases and 3 bases, with 10 bases remaining between them. The CDR3 DNA sequence: TGTGCTAGTGCCCCGCAGATCTACGAGCAGTACTTC. Translating it yields CASAPQIYEQYF.

The DNA for the CDR3 is TGTGCCAGCTCACCAGCTAGCGGGGGAACAGATACGCAGTATTTT. It yields the protein CASSPASGGTDTQYF. The chain employs TRBV18 and TRBJ2-3; the match to TRBD2 covers 10 bases. V dropped 2 bases and J dropped 3; count of bases not matched to a gene: 2. The CDR3 length is 15 residues. Germline V gives CDR1 KGHSH, CDR2 LQKENI.

About this clone itself: Relative to the germline gene, one junction end is altered; a read error may explain this. The genes are TRBV12-5 and TRBJ2-4, with TRBD1 identical over 9 bases. CDR3 length: 12 residues. CDR1 is LGHNT, CDR2 FRNRAP, per germline. In DNA form, the CDR3 reads TGTGCTAGTGGTTTGGACAGGGGACAGGGTCATTTC. Amino acids: CASGLDRGQGHF.

The rearrangement joins TRBV4-1 to TRBJ2-1; possible D gene TRBD2, 6 bases. The CDR3 has 16 residues. Germline V gives CDR1 MGHRA, CDR2 YSYEKL. V lost 1 base, J lost 4 bases, and 14 bases lay in between. CDR3 bases: TGCGCCAGCAGCCAAGCCTCAGGGACTCCATACAATGAGCAGTTCTTC. Protein sequence: CASSQASGTPYNEQFF.

This clone occurred once. This chain uses TRBV5-6 with TRBJ2-7; D uncertain. This CDR3 comprises 11 residues. CDR1 and CDR2 (germline): SGHDT, YYEEEE. V dropped 5 bases and J dropped 5 bases, with 8 bases sitting between them. The CDR3 reads CASSLRDEQYF. CDR3 sequence (DNA): TGTGCCAGCAGTTTACGCGACGAGCAGTACTTC.

The chain has TRBV11-3 and TRBJ1-1, with D maybe TRBD1 (5 bases). The CDR3 has 12 residues. Germline V gives CDR1 SGHNT, CDR2 YENEEA. Between the trimmed V and J ends, which lost 0 bases and 12 bases, there was a span of 11 bases. CDR3 loop: CASSLEAGRSFF. CDR3 DNA: TGTGCCAGCAGCTTAGAGGCAGGGAGGTCTTTCTTT.

This clone was recorded only once. The chain combines TRBV24-1 with TRBJ2-7, with 8 bases aligning to TRBD1. The germline V gene encodes CDR1 KGHDR and CDR2 SFDVKD. The CDR3 consists of 15 residues. With 2 bases clipped from V and 2 bases from J, the junction kept 4 bases outside the gene matches. DNA for the CDR3: TGTGCCACCAGTGATTCCTGGGACAGGCCCTACGAGCAGTACTTC. It specifies CATSDSWDRPYEQYF.

The rearrangement joins TRBV6-6 to TRBJ2-3, with 9 bases matching TRBD2. The trim removed 5 bases at V and 2 bases at J, leaving 2 bases unmatched. Germline assignment: CDR1 MNHNY and CDR2 SVGAGI (reference sequence). The CDR3 runs 14 residues. The CDR3 nucleotides read TGTGCCAGCAGTAAGCGGGGGGACACAGATACGCAGTATTTT. Amino acids: CASSKRGDTDTQYF.

This clone was seen once. This chain uses TRBV19 with TRBJ1-2, with D possibly TRBD1 on 6 matching bases. Germline assignment: CDR1 LNHDA and CDR2 SQIVND (reference sequence). The germline V and J ends were trimmed by 6 bases and 10 bases, with 21 bases remaining between them. CDR3 length: 14 amino acids. CDR3 in amino acids: CASSLIHRDMYYTF. In DNA form, the CDR3 reads TGTGCCAGTAGCCTTATACACCGGGACATGTACTACACCTTC.

The V gene is TRBV5-5, the J gene TRBJ2-7, with unresolved D. Trimming removed 0 bases at V and 2 bases at J, with 12 bases between. The CDR3 has 15 amino acids. Germline V gene sequence: CDR1 SGHKS, CDR2 YYEKEE (reference sequence). In DNA form, the CDR3 reads TGTGCCAGCAGCTTGGGCTCTCTAAATCCCTACGAGCAGTACTTC. This gives the protein CASSLGSLNPYEQYF.

The V and J genes are TRBV18 and TRBJ1-5; 11 bases line up with TRBD1. The CDR3 has 15 residues. Losses at the gene ends were 1 base for V and 9 bases for J; bases not matched to a gene: 5. CDR1 KGHSH and CDR2 LQKENI come from the germline V gene. The CDR3 sequence: CASSPHGTGGWPQHF. DNA for the CDR3: TGTGCCAGCTCACCACACGGGACAGGGGGGTGGCCCCAGCATTTT.

This chain connects TRBV5-1 to TRBJ2-7; 7 bases fit TRBD1. CDR1 and CDR2 (germline): SGHRS, YFSETQ. J was trimmed by 0 bases and V by 0 bases; bases with no gene match: 3. The CDR3 totals 15 residues. The CDR3 protein is CASSLGAGGSYEQYF. The CDR3 DNA reads as TGCGCCAGCAGCTTGGGCGCAGGGGGCTCCTACGAGCAGTACTTC.

The chain recombines TRBV19 with TRBJ2-7, with D possibly matching TRBD1 (6 bases). V lost 6 bases and J 4 bases, leaving 13 bases between the germline ends. The CDR3 runs 13 residues. The germline CDR1 and CDR2 sequences are LNHDA and SQIVND (reference sequence). This CDR3 is CASRDPQGYEQYF. The CDR3 nucleotides read TGTGCCAGTAGGGACCCCCAGGGGTACGAGCAGTACTTC.